This T cell receptor (beta chain) came from a study of T-cell memory formation after mild COVID-19. This clonotype was counted only a few times. Its antigen is still unknown. TCRdb re-called the 5' RACE reads with MiXCR, one entry per CDR3 protein. The sample has about 110,000 distinct CDR3 sequences; roughly an eighth are singletons. Trimming pared 7 bases from V and 0 bases from J, leaving 14 bases between. This CDR3 spans 15 amino acids. Points from the study as a whole: Later expanders leaned toward CD4+, whereas clones contracting from day 15 to 85 were balanced CD4/CD8.

J is TRBJ2-3 and V is TRBV12-3 or TRBV12-4, with TRBD2 as a possible D gene (6 bases). Sequencing used PBMCs or a T cell subset sorted from them (not recorded which). This TCR was recovered from an adult woman who had mild COVID-19 (a few samples of this study predate the infection). Cell type and time point are not known. DNA of the CDR3: TGTGCCAGCAAAATGGGGGGATTTAGCACAGATACGCAGTATTTT. Its translation is CASKMGGFSTDTQYF.